This T cell receptor (beta chain) was profiled in a study of CD8 T cells in ankylosing spondylitis. TCRdb used MiXCR to reprocess the 5' RACE reads, holding one entry per CDR3 protein. The sample records about 200,000 distinct CDR3 sequences, 6% to 8.5% being singletons. Study observations and caveats: Seemingly characteristic of ankylosing spondylitis blood was a TCR beta motif consisting of eight highly homologous variants. Disease-associated clonotypes exhibited CD8+ identity and were relatively infrequent in peripheral blood. Some of these motif variants have turned up before, in reports on reactive arthritis synovial fluid and blood. In ankylosing spondylitis patients, matched synovial fluid reportedly showed significant enrichment of disease-linked clones.

This clonotype was seen ten or more times. Its target is not known. V lost 5 bases and J lost 5; bases outside the gene matches: 6. CDR3 length: 14 amino acids. CDR1 LGHNT and CDR2 FRNRAP come from the germline V gene. This chain joins TRBV12-5 and TRBJ1-2, with TRBD1 identical over 9 bases. This receptor was identified in a male donor with ankylosing spondylitis. The sequenced material came from blood, either unsorted or a sorted T cell fraction (not recorded which). The CDR3 nucleotides are TGTGCTAGTGGTAATCCGGGACAGGGATATGGCTACACCTTC. Translated, it gives CASGNPGQGYGYTF.